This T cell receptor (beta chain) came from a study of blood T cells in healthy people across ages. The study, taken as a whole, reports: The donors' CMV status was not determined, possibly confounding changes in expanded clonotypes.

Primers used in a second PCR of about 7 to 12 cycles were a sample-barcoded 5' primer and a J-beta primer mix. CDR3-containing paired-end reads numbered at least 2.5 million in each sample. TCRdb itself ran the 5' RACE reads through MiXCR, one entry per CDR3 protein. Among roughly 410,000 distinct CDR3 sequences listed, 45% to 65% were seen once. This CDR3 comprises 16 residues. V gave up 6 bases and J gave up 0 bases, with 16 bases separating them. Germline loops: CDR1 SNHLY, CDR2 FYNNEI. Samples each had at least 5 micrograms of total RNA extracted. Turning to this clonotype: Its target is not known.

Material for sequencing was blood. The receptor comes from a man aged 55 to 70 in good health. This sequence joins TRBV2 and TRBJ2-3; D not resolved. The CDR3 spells CASSRRTPYSTDTQYF. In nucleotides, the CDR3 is TGTGCCAGCAGCCGTCGGACCCCTTATAGCACAGATACGCAGTATTTT.